The clone carrying this T cell receptor (beta chain) was found many times. The antigen is not known. Libraries of bulk TCR were made by previously described methods (with listed TCR primers). TCRdb redid the calling of the PCR reads with MiXCR, one entry per CDR3 protein. The sample lists 250,000 to 350,000 distinct CDR3 sequences, roughly 23% occurring once. This entry belongs to a study of molecular identifiers for immune sequencing clone quantification. Across the study: In replicates, RNA taken from roughly 21,000 or 96,000 naive CD8 cells was divided five ways, and four portions underwent sequencing.

The germline V gene has CDR1 PRHDT and CDR2 FYEKMQ (reference sequence). V was cut by 4 bases and J by 0 bases, with 7 bases left in between. The CDR3 spans 14 residues. The authors gated naive CD8 T cells as CD8+CD4-CCR7+CD45RA+ for sorting. The study's findings and limits: For highly expanded clones, sizes could be underestimated when identical TCR molecules share a barcode.

The chain links TRBV13 to TRBJ2-1; D not resolved. The sample comprised naive CD8+ T cells from blood, with Jurkat cell RNA spiked in. Subset reported: FACS-sorted CD8+CD4-CCR7+CD45RA+ naive T cells. This receptor was taken from a human donor in good health. Some libraries in this study had Jurkat cell RNA spiked in. CDR3 coding DNA: TGTGCCAGCAGCTCGGACCGCTCCTACAATGAGCAGTTCTTC. It encodes CASSSDRSYNEQFF. Full variable domain (outside the CDR3, taken from reference TRBV13 and TRBJ2-1): AAGVIQSPRHLIKEKRETATLKCYPIPRHDTVYWYQQGPGQDPQFLISFYEKMQSDKGSIPDRFSAQQFSDYHSELNMSSLELGDSALYFCASSSDRSYNEQFFGPGTRLTVL.